These T cell receptor beta chains were read from a single sample in a study of T cells in Graves' hyperthyroidism and ophthalmopathy. TCRdb independently ran MiXCR on the multiplex PCR reads; one entry per CDR3 protein. The sample carries more than 550,000 distinct CDR3 sequences, about 19% recorded once. The material sequenced was blood. The receptors come from a woman in her forties or fifties with Graves' hyperthyroidism that later progressed to Graves' ophthalmopathy. CDR3s include the opening cysteine and the closing phenylalanine or tryptophan. D genes are given only for firm matches. Size is stated for part of the rows, as once, few or many counts, or as a class when the clone is expanded.

TRBJ1-1 TRBV5-1 . . CASSLWGGSGGGTEAFF TGCGCCAGCAGCTTGTGGGGGGGGTCTGGGGGAGGCACTGAAGCTTTCTTT
TRBJ1-5 TRBV6-2/TRBV6-3 . . CASSYYPITGHTQPQHF TGTGCCAGCAGTTACTACCCGATCACGGGACATACTCAGCCCCAGCATTTT
TRBJ1-4 TRBV6-5 . TRBD1 CASSLNPGTGREKLFF TGTGCCAGCAGTTTAAATCCCGGGACAGGGAGGGAAAAACTGTTTTTT
TRBJ1-6 TRBV11-2 few . CASSLDLAHRNSPLHF TGTGCCAGCAGCTTAGATCTAGCTCACCGTAATTCACCCCTCCACTTT
TRBJ1-1 TRBV9 few . CASSAIGRNTEAFF TGTGCCAGCAGCGCCATAGGGAGGAACACTGAAGCTTTCTTT
TRBJ1-5 TRBV19 . TRBD1 CASSWDRAGQPQHF TGTGCCAGTAGTTGGGACAGGGCCGGTCAGCCCCAGCATTTT
TRBJ1-2 TRBV15 . . CATSREARVWNYGYTF TGTGCCACCAGCAGAGAGGCCAGGGTTTGGAACTATGGCTACACCTTC
TRBJ2-1 TRBV10-3 few . CAISDVGGLRNEQFF TGTGCCATCAGTGATGTCGGGGGGCTGAGGAATGAGCAGTTCTTC
TRBJ2-3 TRBV3-1 many . CASSQEITDTQYF TGTGCCAGCAGCCAAGAAATTACAGATACGCAGTATTTT
TRBJ1-6 TRBV7-3 . . CASSIRRGNSPLHF TGTGCCAGCAGCATACGACGGGGGAATTCACCCCTCCACTTT
TRBJ1-2 TRBV29-1 few TRBD1 CSVVSGGGYTF TGCAGCGTTGTTTCAGGGGGTGGCTACACCTTC
TRBJ1-1 TRBV19 . . CASSAWGGETEAFF TGTGCCAGTAGTGCCTGGGGCGGAGAAACTGAAGCTTTCTTT
TRBJ1-1 TRBV6-1 few . CASKGRQLNTEAFF TGTGCCAGCAAGGGTAGACAGCTGAACACTGAAGCTTTCTTT
TRBJ2-3 TRBV20-1 once . CSALSEGDTDTQYF TGCAGTGCACTTAGCGAGGGGGACACAGATACGCAGTATTTT
TRBJ2-1 TRBV7-2 . . CASSPNFNEQFF TGTGCCAGCAGCCCCAATTTTAATGAGCAGTTCTTC
TRBJ2-5 TRBV7-2 . . CASSVQFQETQYF TGTGCCAGCAGCGTACAGTTCCAAGAGACCCAGTACTTC
TRBJ1-6 TRBV19 few . CASSGGASYNSPLHF TGTGCCAGTAGTGGGGGGGCGTCGTATAATTCACCCCTCCACTTT
TRBJ2-7 TRBV9 . TRBD1 CASSGGQGANEQYF TGTGCCAGCAGCGGCGGACAGGGGGCAAACGAGCAGTACTTC
TRBJ2-2 TRBV12-3/TRBV12-4 few TRBD2 CASTNWRGADTGELFF TGTGCCAGCACTAACTGGCGGGGGGCCGACACCGGGGAGCTGTTTTTT
TRBJ1-2 TRBV6-9 . . CASSYVGGGYTF TGTGCCAGCAGTTATGTTGGGGGGGGCTACACCTTC
TRBJ1-4 TRBV5-1 . . CASSENRVASEKLFF TGCGCCAGCAGCGAAAACAGGGTTGCCTCAGAAAAACTGTTTTTT
TRBJ1-4 TRBV19 . . CAIRPGGVGEKLFF TGTGCCATCCGACCTGGGGGGGTCGGTGAAAAACTGTTTTTT
TRBJ1-1 TRBV7-9 . . CASSLVTMGEAFF TGTGCCAGCAGCTTAGTGACGATGGGAGAAGCTTTCTTT
TRBJ2-4 TRBV11-1 many . CASSGLAKNIQYF TGTGCCAGCTCAGGTTTAGCCAAAAACATTCAGTACTTC
TRBJ1-1 TRBV29-1 . . CSVGLHTPEAFF TGCAGCGTTGGTCTCCACACCCCGGAAGCTTTCTTT
TRBJ1-6 TRBV6-1 . . CASSYGDTNSPLHF TGTGCCAGCAGTTATGGGGACACGAATTCACCCCTCCACTTT
TRBJ1-5 TRBV12-5 many TRBD1 CASGLVPGQASNQPQHF TGTGCTAGTGGTTTGGTACCGGGACAGGCCAGCAATCAGCCCCAGCATTTT
TRBJ1-4 TRBV3-1 few . CASSRSRLGNEKLFF TGTGCCAGCAGCCGAAGTAGGCTGGGTAATGAAAAACTGTTTTTT
TRBJ1-1 TRBV18 few . CASSPGTSMNTEAFF TGTGCCAGCTCACCAGGGACGTCAATGAACACTGAAGCTTTCTTT
TRBJ1-5 TRBV28 . . CASTRDLNQPQHF TGTGCCAGCACCCGGGACCTCAATCAGCCCCAGCATTTT
TRBJ2-3 TRBV20-1 few TRBD2 CSATLAGNTDTQYF TGCAGTGCTACACTAGCGGGGAACACAGATACGCAGTATTTT
TRBJ1-2 TRBV6-1 . . CASSLSGQPLSYTF TGTGCCAGCAGTCTCTCTGGGCAGCCCCTCAGCTACACCTTC
TRBJ1-3 TRBV11-2 many . CASSLLTDGRSGNTIYF TGTGCCAGCAGCTTACTAACTGACGGACGCTCTGGAAACACCATATATTTT
TRBJ1-5 TRBV19 . . CASSMIDRNQPQHF TGTGCCAGTAGTATGATAGATAGAAATCAGCCCCAGCATTTT
TRBJ1-4 TRBV6-1 few . CASRAPSGRPNEKLFF TGTGCCAGCAGGGCCCCGTCTGGGCGGCCGAATGAAAAACTGTTTTTT
TRBJ1-1 TRBV4-1 once TRBD1 CASSKGGTGEASGTKAFF TGCGCCAGCAGCAAAGGGGGGACAGGGGAGGCCTCAGGCACTAAAGCTTTCTTT
TRBJ2-7 TRBV11-2 . . CASSFSGSAYEQYF TGTGCCAGCAGCTTTTCGGGCTCTGCCTACGAGCAGTACTTC
TRBJ2-1 TRBV5-1 . . CASSLRMSEYNEQFF TGCGCCAGCAGCTTGCGAATGTCAGAATACAATGAGCAGTTCTTC
TRBJ1-1 TRBV3-1 . TRBD1 CASSQTGQGNTEAFF TGTGCCAGCAGCCAAACGGGACAGGGGAACACTGAAGCTTTCTTT
TRBJ1-5 TRBV2 many . CASRTESNQPQHF TGTGCCAGTCGGACAGAAAGCAATCAGCCCCAGCATTTT
TRBJ1-5 TRBV20-1 . . CSANSGVNQPQHF TGCAGTGCTAATTCAGGGGTCAATCAGCCCCAGCATTTT
TRBJ2-4 TRBV30 . TRBD2 CAWSVLGGDIQYF TGTGCCTGGAGTGTACTTGGGGGGGACATTCAGTACTTC
TRBJ1-1 TRBV6-1 many TRBD1 CASSYDRDTEAFF TGTGCCAGCAGTTATGACAGGGACACTGAAGCTTTCTTT
TRBJ1-2 TRBV4-1 few . CASRGTVSPANGYTF TGCGCCAGCAGAGGGACTGTCTCACCCGCGAATGGCTACACCTTC
TRBJ2-2 TRBV7-3 many . CASSLGLGNTGELFF TGTGCCAGCAGCTTAGGTCTGGGCAACACCGGGGAGCTGTTTTTT
TRBJ1-2 TRBV6-1 few TRBD1 CASSPMVGTGGSFYTF TGTGCCAGCAGCCCTATGGTGGGGACAGGGGGTTCTTTCTACACCTTC
TRBJ2-3 TRBV7-8 many . CASSLAGGTGTDTQYF TGTGCCAGCAGCTTAGCTGGGGGGACTGGAACAGATACGCAGTATTTT
TRBJ1-5 TRBV6-2/TRBV6-3 few . CASSSRVGYSNQPQHF TGTGCCAGCAGTTCTAGAGTGGGATATAGCAATCAGCCCCAGCATTTT
TRBJ1-2 TRBV12-3/TRBV12-4 many . CASSAHRDGYGYTF TGTGCCAGCAGTGCCCACAGGGACGGCTATGGCTACACCTTC
TRBJ1-5 TRBV10-3 . . CAISESAQESNQPQHF TGTGCCATCAGTGAGTCGGCCCAGGAGAGCAATCAGCCCCAGCATTTT
TRBJ1-2 TRBV20-1 . TRBD1 CTADRGGYYGYTF TGCACCGCGGACAGGGGAGGATACTATGGCTACACCTTC
TRBJ2-4 TRBV12-3/TRBV12-4 . TRBD2 CASSLSSAGGQFQYF TGTGCCAGCAGTTTATCCTCAGCGGGGGGGCAATTTCAGTACTTC
TRBJ1-2 TRBV12-3/TRBV12-4 many . CASSLGTPGYTF TGTGCCAGCAGTTTAGGGACTCCTGGCTACACCTTC
TRBJ2-6 TRBV12-3/TRBV12-4 few . CASSADRSGANVLTF TGTGCCAGCAGCGCAGACAGGTCCGGGGCCAACGTCCTGACTTTC
TRBJ1-3 TRBV6-1 . . CASSGLTGYGNTIYF TGTGCCAGCAGTGGATTAACAGGGTACGGGAACACCATATATTTT